The 15 T cell receptor beta chains given below trace back to one sample, sequenced in a study of shared clonotypes between healthy human individuals (dated by TCRdb to about 2020). CD8 naive samples consisted of CD45RO-negative cells that were positively selected for CCR7, yielding a CD45RA+CCR7+ population without TemRA cells. Library method: the immunoSEQ multiplex PCR assay. The source is immuneACCESS, and TCRdb retained only in-frame sequences with V and J called. Part of the clones is not carried over; for the studies checked, unresolved V genes explain less than half of this, and the remainder is unexplained. The sample table contains around 2,000,000 clones; only one count was recorded for about 95% of them. The top ten clones comprise around 1% of the sample. Sequencing was carried out using naive CD8+ T cells sorted from blood. The label giving this sample's cell subset or site can be read as: CD45RA+CCR7+. Receptor source: a man in his late teens or twenties in good health.

This chain connects TRBV13 to TRBJ1-1; 8 nucleotides align to TRBD1. The germline V gene encodes CDR1 PRHDT and CDR2 FYEKMQ (reference sequence). This CDR3 comprises 14 residues. V dropped 6 bases and J dropped 3; count of bases not matched to a gene: 6. The CDR3 nucleotides read TGTGCCAGCAGGGAAGGACAGGGCCACACTGAAGCTTTCTTT. Protein product: CASREGQGHTEAFF.

The rearrangement uses TRBV27 and TRBJ2-1; TRBD2 aligns across 8 bases. The CDR3 has 15 residues. After removal of 5 bases from V and 8 bases from J, the junction contained 11 bases not matched to a gene. In germline, CDR1 is MNHEY, CDR2 SMNVEV (reference sequence). The CDR3 DNA reads as TGTGCCAGCAGTCGGCCGGGACTAGTGACTGATGAGCAGTTCTTC. It encodes CASSRPGLVTDEQFF.

The chain couples TRBV9 to TRBJ1-2, with a weak D call TRBD1 (6 bases). V shed 0 bases and J shed 6 bases, with 18 bases lying between them. This CDR3 contains 16 residues. The V gene's germline CDR1 is SGDLS and CDR2 YYNGEE. The CDR3 DNA reads TGTGCCAGCAGCGTAGGCGGTCGGGGGCAGGCTGATGGCTACACCTTC. Translation gives CASSVGGRGQADGYTF.

With respect to this clone: This sample includes further DNA sequences coding for the same CDR3. The rearrangement uses TRBV4-3 and TRBJ2-3; D not certain. With 0 bases removed from V and 2 bases from J, the gap between germline ends came to 6 bases. The CDR3 is 14 amino acids. The germline gives CDR1 LGHNA, CDR2 YSLEER. The CDR3 coding sequence is TGCGCCAGCAGCCAAGAAGGATACACAGATACGCAGTATTTT. It specifies CASSQEGYTDTQYF.

Of note for this clone: A clone one base away is much larger, so this may be a read error. Other DNA sequences in the same sample also yield this CDR3. The chain is built from TRBV9 and TRBJ1-1; tentatively, D is TRBD1 (5 bases). The V gene lost 0 bases and the J gene lost 6 bases, with 9 bases spanning the gap. In germline, CDR1 is SGDLS, CDR2 YYNGEE. The CDR3 consists of 13 residues. CDR3 region: CASSVGGGSEAFF. In DNA form, the CDR3 reads TGTGCCAGCAGCGTAGGTGGGGGGTCTGAAGCTTTCTTT.

This clone appeared a single time. The chain couples TRBV5-6 to TRBJ2-1, with 12 bases aligning to TRBD2. Trimming removed 4 bases from V and 7 bases from J; junction bases left unmatched: 6. The CDR3 covers 15 residues. CDR1 SGHDT and CDR2 YYEEEE come from the germline V gene. The CDR3 DNA is TGTGCCAGCAGCCCGGAGGGGACTAGCGGGAATGAGCAGTTCTTC. This encodes CASSPEGTSGNEQFF. Combining the CDR3 with reference TRBV5-6 and TRBJ2-1 gives the whole variable domain DAGVTQSPTHLIKTRGQQVTLRCSPKSGHDTVSWYQQALGQGPQFIFQYYEEEERQRGNFPDRFSGHQFPNYSSELNVNALLLGDSALYLCASSPEGTSGNEQFFGPGTRLTVL.

This chain links TRBV10-1 with TRBJ2-3, with D possibly matching TRBD2 (5 bases). This CDR3 region has 13 residues. Trimming shortened V by 1 base and J by 7 bases, and 9 bases separated the two germline ends. Germline CDR1 and CDR2: WNHNN and SYGVQD (reference sequence). CDR3 DNA: TGCGCCAGCAGTGAGTTTAGAGGGAATACGCAGTATTTT. Amino acid sequence: CASSEFRGNTQYF.

The genes are TRBV27 and TRBJ1-3; no reliable D call. CDR3 length equals 13 residues. Germline V CDR1 and CDR2: MNHEY, SMNVEV (reference sequence). V lost 0 bases to trimming and J lost 4 bases, with 4 bases between them. In DNA form, the CDR3 reads TGTGCCAGCAGTTTATCGGAAGGAAACACCATATATTTT. Its protein is CASSLSEGNTIYF.

This clone was counted once. V usage is TRBV7-9 and J usage is TRBJ2-7; D might be TRBD1 (6 bases). Trimming left V 10 bases short and J 3 bases short, with 16 bases between. Germline V gene data show CDR1 as SEHNR and CDR2 as FQNEAQ (reference sequence). The CDR3 spans 13 residues. This CDR3 reads CAILLTGRYEQYF. CDR3 nucleotides: TGTGCCATCCTCCTGACAGGTCGCTACGAGCAGTACTTC. The variable domain in full, completed from reference TRBV7-9 and TRBJ2-7, reads DTGVSQNPRHKITKRGQNVTFRCDPISEHNRLYWYRQTLGQGPEFLTYFQNEAQLEKSRLLSDRFSAERPKGSFSTLEIQRTEQGDSAMYLCAILLTGRYEQYFGPGTRLTVT.

The chain is built from TRBV6-6 and TRBJ1-2; no reliable D call. Germline values: CDR1 MNHNY, CDR2 SVGAGI (reference sequence). The V end lost 0 bases, the J end lost 3 bases, and 14 bases lay between the germline ends. The CDR3 is 16 amino acids. As DNA, the CDR3 is TGTGCCAGCAGTTACTCCGACATCGGGAACGACTATGGCTACACCTTC. Protein sequence: CASSYSDIGNDYGYTF.

V usage is TRBV7-8 and J usage is TRBJ2-1; D could derive from TRBD1 or TRBD2 (5 bases each). V shed 5 bases and J shed 5 bases, with 16 bases lying between them. CDR1 SGHVS and CDR2 FQNEAQ come from the germline V gene. The CDR3 sequence is 15 residues long. As DNA, the CDR3 is TGTGCCAGCAGCCTGTGGTTGGGGACCGACAATGAGCAGTTCTTC. This translates into CASSLWLGTDNEQFF.

The V gene is TRBV11-2, the J gene TRBJ2-6, with 11 bases matching TRBD1. There are 17 residues in the CDR3. V shed 5 bases and J 0 bases; nucleotides not matched to a gene: 3. CDR1 SGHAT and CDR2 FQNNGV come from the germline V gene. CDR3: CASSTGQGDSGANVLTF. The DNA of the CDR3 is TGTGCCAGCAGCACGGGACAGGGGGACTCTGGGGCCAACGTCCTGACTTTC.

The rearrangement uses TRBV6-5 and TRBJ2-7; possibly TRBD1 or TRBD2 for D (6 bases each). Looked up from germline, CDR1 is MNHEY and CDR2 is SVGAGI. This CDR3 has 15 residues. V was trimmed by 6 bases and J by 5 bases, leaving 20 bases between them. CDR3 DNA: TGTGCCAGCAGAGAGGGGGAGCTAGCGCTACACGAGCAGTACTTC. It translates to CASREGELALHEQYF.

Regarding this clone: The same CDR3 also results from other DNA sequences found in this sample. The chain links TRBV11-2 to TRBJ2-7; D is perhaps TRBD1 (7 bases). Germline loops: CDR1 SGHAT, CDR2 FQNNGV. V lost 3 bases and J lost 0, with 12 bases in between. CDR3 length: 15 amino acids. The CDR3 spells CASSLGGQSSYEQYF. The CDR3 bases are TGTGCCAGCAGCTTGGGGGGACAGAGCTCCTACGAGCAGTACTTC.

The chain's CDR3 is CASSLTTGGSNTIYF. The CDR3 nucleotides read TGTGCCAGCAGCTTAACGACAGGGGGGTCAAACACCATATATTTT. The chain joins TRBV7-9 to TRBJ1-3; 9 bases line up with TRBD1. V shed 2 bases and J 6 bases; nucleotides not matched to a gene: 5. The CDR3 is 15 residues long. Per germline, CDR1 SEHNR and CDR2 FQNEAQ (reference sequence).